A single sample gave rise to the 23 T cell receptor beta chains below, sequenced in a study of T cells after posttransplantation cyclophosphamide. Clones were read by immunoSEQ multiplex PCR, and TCRdb kept only the in-frame ones, dropping some. The sample records approximately 47,000 clones, around 91% being singletons. The sample was PBMCs. Receptors originate from a woman in her fifties or sixties in good health and a related stem cell transplant donor.

This chain links TRBV7-9 with TRBJ2-2; possible D gene TRBD1, 6 bases. CDR1 SEHNR and CDR2 FQNEAQ come from the germline V gene (reference sequence). The CDR3 sequence is 17 residues long. V lost 4 bases, J lost 4 bases, and 19 bases lay in between. The CDR3 sequence: CASSSSNRVLGTGELFF. CDR3 sequence (DNA): TGTGCCAGCAGCTCGTCAAACAGGGTTTTAGGCACCGGGGAGCTGTTTTTT.

The rearrangement uses TRBV28 and TRBJ1-5, with TRBD1 matching over 10 bases. V dropped 2 bases and J dropped 9; count of bases not matched to a gene: 13. Germline lookup yields CDR1 MDHEN and CDR2 SYDVKM. This CDR3 contains 17 residues. The DNA of the CDR3 is TGTGCCAGCAGTTTACCGGGACAGGGGTGGGGGAAGGTGCCCCAGCATTTT. It codes for CASSLPGQGWGKVPQHF.

This clone was observed once. The rearrangement uses TRBV19 and TRBJ2-7; no reliable D call. The CDR3 spans 15 residues. V was shortened by 3 bases and J by 4 bases, with 16 bases between the two germline ends. The germline V gene encodes CDR1 LNHDA and CDR2 SQIVND (reference sequence). The CDR3 sequence: CASSILAAAAYEQYF. The CDR3, as DNA: TGTGCCAGTAGTATTTTGGCGGCTGCTGCTTACGAGCAGTACTTC. The full variable domain, its missing parts supplied by reference TRBV19 and TRBJ2-7, is DGGITQSPKYLFRKEGQNVTLSCEQNLNHDAMYWYRQDPGQGLRLIYYSQIVNDFQKGDIAEGYSVSREKKESFPLTVTSAQKNPTAFYLCASSILAAAAYEQYFGPGTRLTVT.

The chain carries TRBV2 and TRBJ2-1; D remains ambiguous. This CDR3 region has 12 residues. V gave up 2 bases and J gave up 8 bases, with 7 bases separating them. In germline, CDR1 is SNHLY, CDR2 FYNNEI. The DNA of the CDR3 is TGTGCCAGCAGTGAACGTATCGATGAGCAGTTCTTC. Encoded protein: CASSERIDEQFF. Using reference TRBV2 and TRBJ2-1 for the parts outside the CDR3, the full variable domain is EPEVTQTPSHQVTQMGQEVILRCVPISNHLYFYWYRQILGQKVEFLVSFYNNEISEKSEIFDDQFSVERPDGSNFTLKIRSTKLEDSAMYFCASSERIDEQFFGPGTRLTVL.

The chain has TRBV5-1 and TRBJ1-2; TRBD1 might be the D (5 bases). This CDR3 spans 16 amino acids. Germline loops: CDR1 SGHRS, CDR2 YFSETQ. The ends were cut back, 2 bases at V and 1 base at J, with 15 bases in the middle. The chain's CDR3 is CASSFKTAPSNYGYTF. Written as DNA, the CDR3 is TGCGCCAGCAGCTTCAAGACAGCTCCTAGTAACTATGGCTACACCTTC.

The rearrangement links TRBV5-4 to TRBJ1-1; 8 bases agree with TRBD1. CDR3 length equals 15 residues. Germline V lookup: CDR1 SGHNT, CDR2 YYREEE (reference sequence). The V segment lost 1 base and the J segment 3 bases; nucleotides outside the gene matches: 5. The CDR3 bases are TGTGCCAGCAGCTTGAGGCAGGGGGCGTACACTGAAGCTTTCTTT. Protein: CASSLRQGAYTEAFF. Together with reference TRBV5-4 and TRBJ1-1, the CDR3 gives the full variable domain: ETGVTQSPTHLIKTRGQQVTLRCSSQSGHNTVSWYQQALGQGPQFIFQYYREEENGRGNFPPRFSGLQFPNYSSELNVNALELDDSALYLCASSLRQGAYTEAFFGQGTRLTVV.

The chain links TRBV27 to TRBJ2-5; 7 positions agree with TRBD2. The better agreement between TRBJ2-7 and the DNA end casts doubt on the J call. Germline V gives CDR1 MNHEY, CDR2 SMNVEV (reference sequence). The CDR3 consists of 13 residues. CDR3 region: CASRAGSSYEQYF. CDR3 DNA sequence: TGTGCCAGCAGAGCGGGGAGCTCCTACGAGCAGTACTTC.

This clone has only one observation. V usage is TRBV6-5 and J usage is TRBJ1-2; D remains ambiguous. Trimming shortened V by 3 bases and J by 6 bases, and 11 bases separated the two germline ends. This CDR3 has 13 residues. Germline loops: CDR1 MNHEY, CDR2 SVGAGI. The CDR3 region is CASSYSTGDGYTF. CDR3 in DNA: TGTGCCAGCAGTTATTCCACCGGGGATGGCTACACCTTC.

The genes are TRBV30 and TRBJ2-1, with 7 bases lining up with TRBD1. The CDR3 is 15 amino acids. The germline CDR1 and CDR2 sequences are GTSNPN and SVGIG (reference sequence). V was clipped by 1 base and J by 1 base; unmatched bases: 4. CDR3 DNA: TGTGCCTGGAGTGGGGACAGACTATCCTACAATGAGCAGTTCTTC. Protein: CAWSGDRLSYNEQFF. Combining the CDR3 with reference TRBV30 and TRBJ2-1 gives the whole variable domain SQTIHQWPATLVQPVGSPLSLECTVEGTSNPNLYWYRQAAGRGLQLLFYSVGIGQISSEVPQNLSASRPQDRQFILSSKKLLLSDSGFYLCAWSGDRLSYNEQFFGPGTRLTVL.

The rearrangement links TRBV27 to TRBJ2-7; D not certain. The CDR3 extends over 14 amino acids. Germline CDR1 MNHEY, CDR2 SMNVEV (reference sequence). Trimming removed 2 bases at V and 2 bases at J, with 10 bases between. The CDR3 nucleotides are TGTGCCAGCAGTTTAACGTCTACAGCCTACGAGCAGTACTTC. Translating gives CASSLTSTAYEQYF.

This rearrangement joins TRBV5-1 to TRBJ1-5; D possibly corresponds to TRBD1 (6 bases). V lost 4 bases and J 5 bases, leaving 16 bases between the germline ends. The germline CDR1 and CDR2 sequences are SGHRS and YFSETQ. The CDR3 contains 15 residues. The CDR3 is CASSPWGGQDQPQHF. The CDR3 nucleotides are TGCGCCAGCAGCCCCTGGGGGGGCCAGGATCAGCCCCAGCATTTT. Combining the CDR3 with reference TRBV5-1 and TRBJ1-5 gives the whole variable domain KAGVTQTPRYLIKTRGQQVTLSCSPISGHRSVSWYQQTPGQGLQFLFEYFSETQRNKGNFPGRFSGRQFSNSRSEMNVSTLELGDSALYLCASSPWGGQDQPQHFGDGTRLSIL.

This clone has a handful of counts. This sequence joins TRBV7-6 and TRBJ1-6; possibly TRBD1 for D (5 bases). Germline values: CDR1 SGHVS, CDR2 FNYEAQ. The CDR3 totals 17 residues. Trimming left V 4 bases short and J 9 bases short, with 22 bases between. The CDR3 loop is CASSSQKGGDGSSPLHF. CDR3 nucleotide sequence: TGTGCCAGCAGCTCACAGAAGGGAGGGGATGGGAGTTCACCCCTCCACTTT.

The chain couples TRBV11-3 to TRBJ2-7; 8 nucleotides align to TRBD2. The ends lost 6 bases at V and 0 bases at J; junction bases unmatched: 7. Germline-derived CDR1 and CDR2 are SGHNT and YENEEA. This CDR3 is built from 15 residues. Here the CDR3 reads CASSPSGGSSYEQYF. As DNA, the CDR3 is TGTGCCAGCAGTCCCAGCGGGGGAAGCTCCTACGAGCAGTACTTC.

J is TRBJ2-1 and V is TRBV5-1; 8 nucleotides agree with TRBD2. Germline V gene lookup returns CDR1 SGHRS and CDR2 YFSETQ. The V segment lost 3 bases and the J segment 10 bases; nucleotides outside the gene matches: 9. The CDR3 totals 14 residues. CDR3 nucleotides: TGCGCCAGCAGCTCCTCGGCCTTAGCGGGAGAGCAGTTCTTC. This translates into CASSSSALAGEQFF.

The chain uses TRBV19 and TRBJ1-1, with a possible D match to TRBD1 (6 bases). V lost 4 bases, J lost 1 base, and 22 bases lay in between. This CDR3 spans 18 amino acids. Germline V CDR1 and CDR2: LNHDA, SQIVND (reference sequence). The CDR3 region is CASSRSGTTVGENTEAFF. CDR3 in DNA: TGTGCCAGTAGTAGATCCGGGACAACCGTGGGCGAGAACACTGAAGCTTTCTTT. Supplemented by reference TRBV19 and TRBJ1-1, the full variable domain reads DGGITQSPKYLFRKEGQNVTLSCEQNLNHDAMYWYRQDPGQGLRLIYYSQIVNDFQKGDIAEGYSVSREKKESFPLTVTSAQKNPTAFYLCASSRSGTTVGENTEAFFGQGTRLTVV.

This chain connects TRBV28 to TRBJ1-2; 10 positions match TRBD1. This CDR3 comprises 16 residues. J was trimmed by 4 bases and V by 2 bases; bases with no gene match: 7. From germline, CDR1 is MDHEN and CDR2 SYDVKM. CDR3 residues: CASSLPRTGGGYGYTF. The CDR3 nucleotides read TGTGCCAGCAGTTTACCCAGGACAGGGGGGGGCTATGGCTACACCTTC.

The sample holds one count of this clone. The CDR3, as DNA: TGTGCCAGCACCAGACTAGCGGTGAACACCGGGGAGCTGTTTTTT. It translates to CASTRLAVNTGELFF. The rearrangement uses TRBV2 and TRBJ2-2, with 9 bases that match TRBD2. The germline V gene has CDR1 SNHLY and CDR2 FYNNEI. This CDR3 comprises 15 residues. The J segment lost 1 base and the V segment lost 7 bases, leaving 4 bases of the junction unmatched.

The chain couples TRBV19 to TRBJ2-7, with 7 nucleotides matching TRBD1. CDR1 and CDR2 (germline): LNHDA, SQIVND (reference sequence). Trimming took 3 bases from V and 6 from J; bases not matched to a gene: 2. This CDR3 comprises 12 residues. For the CDR3, the DNA is TGTGCCAGTAGTATGAGACAGGGCGAGCAGTACTTC. Translated, it gives CASSMRQGEQYF.

The V call is TRBV29-1, the J call TRBJ2-1; possible D gene TRBD2, 5 bases. CDR3 length equals 11 residues. Trimming removed 5 bases at V and 9 bases at J, with 11 bases between. Germline assignment: CDR1 SQVTM and CDR2 ANQGSEA. CDR3 region: CSVSRSGEQFF. The CDR3 nucleotides are TGCAGCGTTTCGCGGAGCGGTGAGCAGTTCTTC.

The chain couples TRBV5-1 to TRBJ2-5; D ambiguous. Trimming stripped 0 bases from V and 5 bases from J, with 14 bases between. The CDR3 runs 15 residues. Germline assignment: CDR1 SGHRS and CDR2 YFSETQ. Written as DNA, the CDR3 is TGCGCCAGCAGCTTGGGTTGGCACCCGCCTGAGACCCAGTACTTC. This sequence encodes CASSLGWHPPETQYF.

The CDR3 protein is CASSLGGTGYEQYF. The CDR3 DNA sequence: TGTGCCAGCAGCTTAGGGGGGACTGGCTACGAGCAGTACTTC. This chain uses TRBV7-2 with TRBJ2-7; D may be TRBD2 (6 bases). V lost 1 base and J lost 3, with 10 bases in between. Germline V CDR1 and CDR2: SGHTA, FQGNSA. The CDR3 runs to 14 residues.

As DNA, the CDR3 is TGTGCCAGCAGGAGGGGACAGGGGGACACTGAAGCTTTCTTT. Translated, it gives CASRRGQGDTEAFF. The chain employs TRBV25-1 and TRBJ1-1; 11 nucleotides line up with TRBD1. The CDR3 runs 14 residues. CDR1 MGHDK and CDR2 SYGVNS come from the germline V gene. Trimming cost V 6 bases and J 3 bases; bases outside gene matches: 3. Full variable domain (remainder filled in from reference TRBV25-1 and TRBJ1-1): EADIYQTPRYLVIGTGKKITLECSQTMGHDKMYWYQQDPGMELHLIHYSYGVNSTEKGDLSSESTVSRIRTEHFPLTLESARPSHTSQYLCASRRGQGDTEAFFGQGTRLTVV.

This chain joins TRBV11-2 and TRBJ2-1, with TRBD2 matching 11 bases. The J segment lost 12 bases and the V segment lost 3 bases, leaving 7 bases of the junction unmatched. This CDR3 is built from 14 residues. The germline gives CDR1 SGHAT, CDR2 FQNNGV. The CDR3 here is CASSFGNSGRGQFF. The CDR3 DNA reads as TGTGCCAGCAGCTTTGGGAATAGCGGGAGGGGGCAGTTCTTC. Filled out from reference TRBV11-2 and TRBJ2-1, the complete variable domain reads EAGVAQSPRYKIIEKRQSVAFWCNPISGHATLYWYQQILGQGPKLLIQFQNNGVVDDSQLPKDRFSAERLKGVDSTLKIQPAKLEDSAVYLCASSFGNSGRGQFFGPGTRLTVL.